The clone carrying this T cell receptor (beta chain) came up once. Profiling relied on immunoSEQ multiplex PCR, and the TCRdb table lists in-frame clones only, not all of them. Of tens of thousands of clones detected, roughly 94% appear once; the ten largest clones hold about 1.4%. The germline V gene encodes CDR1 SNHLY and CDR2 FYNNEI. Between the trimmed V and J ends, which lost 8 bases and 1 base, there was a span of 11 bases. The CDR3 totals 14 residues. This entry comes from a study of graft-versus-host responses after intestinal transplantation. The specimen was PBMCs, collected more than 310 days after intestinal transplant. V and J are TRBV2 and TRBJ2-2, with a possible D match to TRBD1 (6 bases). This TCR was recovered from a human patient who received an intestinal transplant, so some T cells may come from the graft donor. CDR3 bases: TGTGCCAGCCTCGAGGGGGAGAACACCGGGGAGCTGTTTTTT. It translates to CASLEGENTGELFF.